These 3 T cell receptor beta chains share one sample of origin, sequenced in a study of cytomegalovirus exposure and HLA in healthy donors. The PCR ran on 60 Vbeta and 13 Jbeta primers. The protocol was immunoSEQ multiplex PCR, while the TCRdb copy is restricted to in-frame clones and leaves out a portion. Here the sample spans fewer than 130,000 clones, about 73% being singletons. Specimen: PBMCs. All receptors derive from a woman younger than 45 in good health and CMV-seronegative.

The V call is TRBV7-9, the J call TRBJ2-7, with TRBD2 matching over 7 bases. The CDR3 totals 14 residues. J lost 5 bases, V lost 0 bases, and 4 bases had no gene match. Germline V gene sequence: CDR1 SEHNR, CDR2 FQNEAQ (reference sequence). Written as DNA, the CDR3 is TGTGCCAGCAGCTTAGCGCGGGGGTTCCACGAGCAGTACTTC. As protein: CASSLARGFHEQYF.

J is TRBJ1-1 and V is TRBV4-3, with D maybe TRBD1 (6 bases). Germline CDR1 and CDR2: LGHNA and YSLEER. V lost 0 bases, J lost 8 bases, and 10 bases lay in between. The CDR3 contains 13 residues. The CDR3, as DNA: TGCGCCAGCAGCCAAGAATACGGGACAGAAGCTTTCTTT. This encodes CASSQEYGTEAFF.

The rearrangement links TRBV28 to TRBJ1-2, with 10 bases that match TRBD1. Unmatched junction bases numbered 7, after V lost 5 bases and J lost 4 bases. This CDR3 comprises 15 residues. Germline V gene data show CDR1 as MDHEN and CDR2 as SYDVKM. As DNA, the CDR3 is TGTGCCAGCAGTGAGACAGGGGGCGACTTCTATGGCTACACCTTC. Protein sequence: CASSETGGDFYGYTF.